Sequencing of this T cell receptor (beta chain) was carried out in a study of T-cell reconstitution after alpha-beta-depleted transplantation in children. General study points: Several hundred expanded graft clones reportedly gave rise to the alpha-beta T cells present about two months after transplant.

A TCRbeta library incorporating unique molecular identifiers was prepared. TCRdb called the PCR reads again in MiXCR, with one record for every CDR3 protein. This table has 300,000 to 400,000 distinct CDR3 sequences, over 20% appearing once. Only a few counts were recorded for this clonotype. The antigen remains unidentified. This specimen was PBMCs, mostly from graft donor cells, taken 180 days after TCRalphabeta/CD19-depleted stem cell transplant. The clonotype was recovered from a male patient between 5 and 17 years old who had a stem cell transplant for acute lymphoblastic leukemia, so the T cells may come from the graft donor.

The CDR3 sequence is CASSLDQIYGYTF. CDR3 in DNA: TGCGCCAGCAGCTTGGATCAGATTTATGGCTACACCTTC. The chain uses TRBV5-1 and TRBJ1-2, with no clear D. The CDR3 has 13 amino acids. Per germline, CDR1 SGHRS and CDR2 YFSETQ. V was shortened by 0 bases and J by 5 bases, with 8 bases between the two germline ends.